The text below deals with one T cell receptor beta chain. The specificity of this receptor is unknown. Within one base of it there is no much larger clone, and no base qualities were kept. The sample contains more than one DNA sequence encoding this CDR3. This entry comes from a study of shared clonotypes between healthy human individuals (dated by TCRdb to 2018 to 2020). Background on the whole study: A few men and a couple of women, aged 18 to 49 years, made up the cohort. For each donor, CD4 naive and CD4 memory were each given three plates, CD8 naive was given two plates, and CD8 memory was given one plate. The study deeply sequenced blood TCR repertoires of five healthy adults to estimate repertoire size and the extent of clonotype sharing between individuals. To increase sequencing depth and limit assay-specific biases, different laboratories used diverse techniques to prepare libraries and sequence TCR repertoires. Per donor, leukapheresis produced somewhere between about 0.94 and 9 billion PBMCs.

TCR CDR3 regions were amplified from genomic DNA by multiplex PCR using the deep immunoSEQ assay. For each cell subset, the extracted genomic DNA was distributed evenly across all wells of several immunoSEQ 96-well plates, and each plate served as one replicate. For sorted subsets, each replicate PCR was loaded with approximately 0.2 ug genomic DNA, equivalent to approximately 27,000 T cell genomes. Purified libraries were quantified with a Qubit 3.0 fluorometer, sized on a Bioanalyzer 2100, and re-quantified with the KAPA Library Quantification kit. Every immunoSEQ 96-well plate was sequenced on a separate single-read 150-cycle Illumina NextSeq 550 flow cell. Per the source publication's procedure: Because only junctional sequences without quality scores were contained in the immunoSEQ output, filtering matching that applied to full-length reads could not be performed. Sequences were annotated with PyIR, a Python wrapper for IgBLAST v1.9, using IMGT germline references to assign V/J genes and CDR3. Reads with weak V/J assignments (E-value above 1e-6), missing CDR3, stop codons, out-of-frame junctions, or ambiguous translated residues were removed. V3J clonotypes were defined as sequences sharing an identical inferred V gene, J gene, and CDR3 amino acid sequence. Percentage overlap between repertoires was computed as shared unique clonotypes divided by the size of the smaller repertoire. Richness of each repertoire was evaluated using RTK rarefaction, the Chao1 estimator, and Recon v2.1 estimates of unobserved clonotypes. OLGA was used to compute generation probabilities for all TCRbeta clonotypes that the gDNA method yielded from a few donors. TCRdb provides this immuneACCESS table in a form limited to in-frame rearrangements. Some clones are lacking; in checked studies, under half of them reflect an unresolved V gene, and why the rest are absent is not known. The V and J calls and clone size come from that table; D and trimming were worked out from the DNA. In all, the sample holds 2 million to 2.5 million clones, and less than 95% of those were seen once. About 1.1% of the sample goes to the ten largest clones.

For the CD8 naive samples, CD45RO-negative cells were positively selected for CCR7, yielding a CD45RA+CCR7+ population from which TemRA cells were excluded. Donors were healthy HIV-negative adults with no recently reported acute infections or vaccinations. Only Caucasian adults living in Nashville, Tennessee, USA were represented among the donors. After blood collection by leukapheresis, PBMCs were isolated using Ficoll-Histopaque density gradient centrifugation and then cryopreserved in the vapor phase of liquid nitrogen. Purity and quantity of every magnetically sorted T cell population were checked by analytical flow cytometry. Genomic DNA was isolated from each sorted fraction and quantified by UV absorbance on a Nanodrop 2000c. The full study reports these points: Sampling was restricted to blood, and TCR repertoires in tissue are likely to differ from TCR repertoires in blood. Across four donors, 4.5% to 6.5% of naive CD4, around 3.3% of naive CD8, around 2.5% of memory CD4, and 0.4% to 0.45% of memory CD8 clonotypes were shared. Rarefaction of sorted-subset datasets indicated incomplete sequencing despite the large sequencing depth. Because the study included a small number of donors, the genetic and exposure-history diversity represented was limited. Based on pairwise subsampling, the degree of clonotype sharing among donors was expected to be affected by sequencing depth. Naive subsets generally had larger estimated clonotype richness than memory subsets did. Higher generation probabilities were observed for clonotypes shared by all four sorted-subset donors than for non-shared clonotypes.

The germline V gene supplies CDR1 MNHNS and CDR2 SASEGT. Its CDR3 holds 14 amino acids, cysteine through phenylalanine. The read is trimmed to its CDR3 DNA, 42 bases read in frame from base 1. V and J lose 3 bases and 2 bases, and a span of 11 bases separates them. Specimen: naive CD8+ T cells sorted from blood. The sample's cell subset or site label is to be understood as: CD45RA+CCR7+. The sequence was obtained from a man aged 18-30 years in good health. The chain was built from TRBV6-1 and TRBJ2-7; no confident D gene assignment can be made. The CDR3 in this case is CASSEGGGAYEQYF. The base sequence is TGTGCCAGCAGTGAGGGTGGCGGAGCCTACGAGCAGTACTTC.